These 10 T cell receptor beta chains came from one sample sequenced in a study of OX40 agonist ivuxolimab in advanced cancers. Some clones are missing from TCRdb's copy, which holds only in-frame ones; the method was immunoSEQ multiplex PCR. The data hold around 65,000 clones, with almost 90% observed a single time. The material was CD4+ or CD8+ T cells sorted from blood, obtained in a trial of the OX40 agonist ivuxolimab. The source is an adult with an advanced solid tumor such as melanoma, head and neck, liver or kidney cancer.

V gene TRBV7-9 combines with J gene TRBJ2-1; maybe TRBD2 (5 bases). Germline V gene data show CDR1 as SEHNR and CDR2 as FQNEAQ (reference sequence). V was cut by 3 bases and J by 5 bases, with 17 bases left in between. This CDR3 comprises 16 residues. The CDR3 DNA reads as TGTGCCAGCAGCTTTATGAGGACTGTGACTAACAATGAGCAGTTCTTC. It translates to CASSFMRTVTNNEQFF.

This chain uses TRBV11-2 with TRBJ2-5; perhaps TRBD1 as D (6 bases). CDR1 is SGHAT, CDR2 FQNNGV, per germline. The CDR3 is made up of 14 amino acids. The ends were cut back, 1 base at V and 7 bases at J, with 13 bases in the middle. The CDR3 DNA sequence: TGTGCCAGCAGCTTAGGCAGGGGATTAGGGACCCAGTACTTC. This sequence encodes CASSLGRGLGTQYF.

The CDR3: CASSYTQGARNTIYF. The CDR3 bases are TGTGCCAGCAGTTACACACAGGGGGCGCGAAACACCATATATTTT. This rearrangement joins TRBV6-5 to TRBJ1-3, with 9 bases that match TRBD1. CDR1 and CDR2 from the germline V gene are MNHEY and SVGAGI. The CDR3 is made up of 15 amino acids. With 2 bases clipped from V and 5 bases from J, the junction kept 4 bases outside the gene matches.

The CDR3 spells CASSLIGTPDNEQFF. The CDR3 DNA reads TGTGCCAGCAGTTTAATAGGGACACCAGACAATGAGCAGTTCTTC. The chain combines TRBV28 with TRBJ2-1; possible D gene TRBD1, 6 bases. CDR3 length equals 15 residues. Trimming cost V 2 bases and J 5 bases, with 13 bases left between them. The germline V gene has CDR1 MDHEN and CDR2 SYDVKM.

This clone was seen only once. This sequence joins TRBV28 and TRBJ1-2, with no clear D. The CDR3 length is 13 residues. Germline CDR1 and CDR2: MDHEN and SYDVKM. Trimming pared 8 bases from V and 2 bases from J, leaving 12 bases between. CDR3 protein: CASGLSRNYGYTF. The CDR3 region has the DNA TGTGCCAGCGGATTGAGTAGGAACTATGGCTACACCTTC.

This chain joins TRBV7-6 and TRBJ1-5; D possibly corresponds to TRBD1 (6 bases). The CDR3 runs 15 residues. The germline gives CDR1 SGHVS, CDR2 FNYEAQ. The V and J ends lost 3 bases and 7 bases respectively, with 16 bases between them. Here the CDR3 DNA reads TGTGCCAGCAGCTTCGAGGGGGGTCGAGGACAGCCCCAGCATTTT. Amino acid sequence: CASSFEGGRGQPQHF.

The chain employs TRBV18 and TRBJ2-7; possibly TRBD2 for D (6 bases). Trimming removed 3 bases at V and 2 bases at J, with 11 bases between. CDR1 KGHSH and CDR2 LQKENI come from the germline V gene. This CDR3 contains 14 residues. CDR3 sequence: CASSPGTATYEQYF. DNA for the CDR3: TGTGCCAGCTCACCGGGGACTGCCACCTACGAGCAGTACTTC.

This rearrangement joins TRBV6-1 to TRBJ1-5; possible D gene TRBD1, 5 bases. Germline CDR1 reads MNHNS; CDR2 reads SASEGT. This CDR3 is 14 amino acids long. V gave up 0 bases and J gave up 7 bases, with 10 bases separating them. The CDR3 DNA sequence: TGTGCCAGCAGTGAAGCCGGGGGTGGCCAGCCCCAGCATTTT. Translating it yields CASSEAGGGQPQHF.

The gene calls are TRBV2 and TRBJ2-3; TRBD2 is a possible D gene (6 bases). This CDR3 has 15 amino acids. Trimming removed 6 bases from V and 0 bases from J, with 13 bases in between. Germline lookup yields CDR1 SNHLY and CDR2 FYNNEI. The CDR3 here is CASRDSGSSTDTQYF. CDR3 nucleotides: TGTGCCAGCAGGGATAGCGGCTCTAGCACAGATACGCAGTATTTT.

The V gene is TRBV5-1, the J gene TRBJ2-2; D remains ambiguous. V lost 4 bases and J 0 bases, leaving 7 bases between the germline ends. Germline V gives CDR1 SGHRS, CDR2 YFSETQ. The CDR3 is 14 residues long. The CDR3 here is CASSPSANTGELFF. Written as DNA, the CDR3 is TGCGCCAGCAGCCCTTCTGCGAACACCGGGGAGCTGTTTTTT.